The clone carrying this T cell receptor beta chain was recorded many times. The germline CDR1 and CDR2 sequences are MNHEY and SVGAGI. The CDR3 length is 12 residues. Trimming pared 6 bases from V and 7 bases from J, leaving 10 bases between. Once extracted for a subset, genomic DNA was divided evenly among several immunoSEQ plates. The protocol was immunoSEQ multiplex PCR, while the TCRdb copy is restricted to in-frame clones and leaves out a portion. Altogether about half a million clones are present, 79% being singletons, with the ten largest covering 12%. Donors were Caucasian adults residing in Nashville, Tennessee, USA. These data are taken from a study of shared clonotypes between healthy human individuals.

This sequence joins TRBV6-5 and TRBJ2-1; possible D gene TRBD2, 5 bases. The sample consisted of PBMCs. The sequence was obtained from a woman aged 40 to 50 in good health. Some clones in this sample may be carry-over from other donors' samples. The CDR3 is CASRTSGNEQFF. CDR3 nucleotides: TGTGCCAGCAGGACGTCGGGGAATGAGCAGTTCTTC.